This T cell receptor (beta chain) was recovered during a study of blood T cell repertoires in COVID-19. Overall study: The origin of the acute and convalescent COVID-19 samples was the United States, Italy and Spain. From T cells, B-cell-depleted T cells, or PBMCs came the material, which was cDNA or gDNA.

Only one count was recorded for this clone. Authors' methods: Reference gene primer amplification in the assay estimated nucleated cell counts. The method was immunoSEQ multiplex PCR; TCRdb's version includes in-frame clones alone and lacks a portion of them. V, J and clone size reflect that table, while D and trimming were determined from the DNA. The repertoire includes 68,000 or so clones, 86% of them detected once, and over 4% sits in the top ten. The V gene's germline CDR1 is SGHRS and CDR2 YFSETQ. V was trimmed by 0 bases and J by 2 bases, leaving 21 bases between them. The CDR3 loop spans 18 amino acids.

The V gene is TRBV5-1, the J gene TRBJ2-7, with D perhaps matching TRBD2 (7 bases). This clonotype originated in a man in his fifties or sixties with acute or convalescent COVID-19. The sample was peripheral blood. CDR3 sequence: CASSLDADGGRIPYEQYF. The CDR3 region has the DNA TGCGCCAGCAGCTTGGATGCTGACGGGGGGCGGATTCCCTACGAGCAGTACTTC.